Described below is a single TCR beta chain sequence and its context. Its antigen remains unidentified. This entry belongs to a study of cytomegalovirus exposure and HLA in healthy donors. About the research overall: Caucasian-associated ancestry cluster membership applied to about 77% of 398 genotyped donors. Overall study results and limits: Researchers left out some V segments, among them TRBV6-2 and TRBV6-3, as indistinguishable. The CMV antigen specificity of a few CMV-associated chains was confirmed through in vitro analysis.

The PCR used 60 Vbeta and 13 Jbeta primers. Sequenced by immunoSEQ multiplex PCR; TCRdb stores in-frame clones only, minus some. Here the sample spans some 160,000 clones, 76% being singletons. Germline loops: CDR1 SQVTM, CDR2 ANQGSEA. The CDR3 is made up of 15 amino acids. V dropped 1 base and J dropped 4; count of bases not matched to a gene: 8. This sequence joins TRBV29-1 and TRBJ2-7, with 9 bases aligning to TRBD2. The clonotype was recovered from a middle-aged woman in good health and CMV-seronegative. Material: PBMCs. The CDR3 region is CSVEVSGSGSYEQYF. CDR3 nucleotide sequence: TGCAGCGTTGAAGTCTCGGGTAGCGGGAGTTACGAGCAGTACTTC.